The 6 T cell receptor beta chains below come from one sample, sequenced in a study of cytomegalovirus exposure and HLA in healthy donors. Researchers ran the PCR with 60 Vbeta and 13 Jbeta primers. The method was immunoSEQ multiplex PCR; TCRdb's version includes in-frame clones alone and lacks a portion of them. The repertoire holds more than 110,000 clones, with about 75% as singletons. Sequencing was carried out using PBMCs. The receptors shown here come from a man under 40 in good health and CMV-seronegative.

J is TRBJ1-3 and V is TRBV9; D possibly corresponds to TRBD1 (5 bases). V was trimmed by 4 bases and J by 0 bases, leaving 8 bases between them. Germline V gives CDR1 SGDLS, CDR2 YYNGEE. CDR3 length equals 14 residues. CDR3: CASSTDSSGNTIYF. As DNA, the CDR3 is TGTGCCAGCAGCACAGACAGCTCTGGAAACACCATATATTTT. The entire variable domain, with the rest obtained from reference TRBV9 and TRBJ1-3, is as follows: DSGVTQTPKHLITATGQRVTLRCSPRSGDLSVYWYQQSLDQGLQFLIQYYNGEERAKGNILERFSAQQFPDLHSELNLSSLELGDSALYFCASSTDSSGNTIYFGEGSWLTVV.

V gene TRBV5-1 combines with J gene TRBJ2-7; tentatively, D is TRBD1 (6 bases). Trimming shortened V by 3 bases and J by 6 bases, and 19 bases separated the two germline ends. This CDR3 spans 15 amino acids. Germline lookup yields CDR1 SGHRS and CDR2 YFSETQ. CDR3 sequence reads: CASSYTGTPGSEQYF. Here the CDR3 DNA reads TGCGCCAGCAGCTACACCGGGACACCAGGGAGCGAGCAGTACTTC.

This clone was seen a handful of times. The chain has TRBV7-6 and TRBJ2-7, with TRBD2 matching 11 bases. In germline, CDR1 is SGHVS, CDR2 FNYEAQ. The CDR3 is 18 residues long. Germline trimming cut 4 bases from V and 2 bases from J; bases unmatched to any gene: 13. CDR3 DNA: TGTGCCAGCAGCTCTTCCGGGACTAGCGGAGGGAATACCTACGAGCAGTACTTC. Translation: CASSSSGTSGGNTYEQYF.

This clone was seen only a few times. This chain uses TRBV15 with TRBJ1-2; possibly TRBD1 for D (5 bases). V was cut by 0 bases and J by 10 bases, with 21 bases left in between. The V gene's germline CDR1 is LNHNV and CDR2 YYDKDF (reference sequence). The length of the CDR3 is 16 residues. The CDR3 spells CATSRDGVRGEMHYTF. The CDR3 DNA is TGTGCCACCAGCAGAGACGGGGTCCGGGGGGAGATGCACTACACCTTC.

This clone has just a few counts. One junction end does not reproduce the germline sequence, and a read error may be involved. The rearrangement links TRBV4-1 to TRBJ2-6; possibly TRBD1 for D (5 bases). This CDR3 region has 18 residues. The germline V gene encodes CDR1 MGHRA and CDR2 YSYEKL. CDR3 DNA sequence: TGCGCCAGCAGCCAAGCATCCCCCAGAAGCTCTGGGGCCAACGGCCTGACTTTC. It is translated as CASSQASPRSSGANGLTF.

This chain joins TRBV7-9 and TRBJ1-3; tentative D call: TRBD1 (5 bases). The CDR3 sequence is 13 residues long. The ends were cut back, 11 bases at V and 1 base at J, with 12 bases in the middle. From germline, CDR1 is SEHNR and CDR2 FQNEAQ (reference sequence). CDR3 amino acids: CAWGGPSGNTIYF. DNA for the CDR3: TGTGCCTGGGGGGGACCGTCTGGAAACACCATATATTTT.